This TCR beta chain was retrieved from a study of low-dose radiotherapy and immunotherapy resistance in tumors. This clonotype appeared many times. This CDR3 has 16 residues. Germline V lookup: CDR1 SGHTA, CDR2 FQGNSA. The V end lost 1 base, the J end lost 1 base, and 10 bases lay between the germline ends. Time point given: after trial treatment. This sample's treatment: LDRT plus nivolumab, ipilimumab, low-dose cyclophosphamide and aspirin (RACIN trial). TRAV- and TRBV-specific primers were used for first-strand cDNA, which covered alpha and beta chains. TCRs were put through around 20 PCR cycles of amplification with Phusion. A constant-region primer and the V-primer adapter served as the primer pair. One entry per CDR3 protein, called by TCRdb with MiXCR from the reads. Among about 100,000 distinct CDR3 sequences listed, less than 25% were seen once.

The TCR was taken from a male donor with prostate cancer. Sequences were derived from PBMCs, sampled after low-dose radiotherapy plus immunotherapy. J is TRBJ2-2 and V is TRBV7-2; no definite D call. This CDR3 is CASSLEPNLNTGELFF. CDR3 sequence (DNA): TGTGCCAGCAGCTTAGAGCCGAACCTGAACACCGGGGAGCTGTTTTTT. The full variable domain, in which reference TRBV7-2 and TRBJ2-2 provide the parts outside the CDR3, is GAGVSQSPSNKVTEKGKDVELRCDPISGHTALYWYRQSLGQGLEFLIYFQGNSAPDKSGLPSDRFSAERTGGSVSTLTIQRTQQEDSAVYLCASSLEPNLNTGELFFGEGSRLTVL.